A single sample gave rise to the 28 T cell receptor beta chains below, sequenced in a study of post-analysis software for immune sequencing data. Study results and limitations: Comparison of patients with controls showed five TRBV segments more frequent in patients, TRBV5-6, TRBV5-1 and TRBV20-1 among them.

The TCR beta cDNA libraries carried unique molecular identifiers. A single record per CDR3 protein comes from TCRdb applying MiXCR to the PCR reads. Among hundreds of thousands of distinct CDR3 sequences, 59% were seen once, and the ten largest hold over 9%. Their antigens remain unidentified. What was sequenced was blood. These receptors were taken from a girl aged 2-10 years with multiple sclerosis.

This rearrangement joins TRBV7-9 to TRBJ2-4; D is possibly TRBD1 or TRBD2 (5 bases each). V was shortened by 3 bases and J by 0 bases, with 12 bases between the two germline ends. Germline assignment: CDR1 SEHNR and CDR2 FQNEAQ (reference sequence). This CDR3 spans 16 amino acids. The CDR3 is CASSFPGTSAKNIQYF. In nucleotides, the CDR3 is TGTGCCAGCAGCTTCCCCGGGACGTCAGCCAAAAACATTCAGTACTTC. The variable domain in full, with the rest retrieved from reference TRBV7-9 and TRBJ2-4, is DTGVSQNPRHKITKRGQNVTFRCDPISEHNRLYWYRQTLGQGPEFLTYFQNEAQLEKSRLLSDRFSAERPKGSFSTLEIQRTEQGDSAMYLCASSFPGTSAKNIQYFGAGTRLSVL.

The chain links TRBV7-2 to TRBJ1-2, with D possibly being TRBD1 (5 bases). From germline, CDR1 is SGHTA and CDR2 FQGNSA. The CDR3 is 13 amino acids. The V end lost 3 bases, the J end lost 8 bases, and 13 bases lay between the germline ends. The CDR3, as DNA: TGTGCCAGCAGCTTTGGGGCCCTACAAGGCTACACCTTC. The encoded protein is CASSFGALQGYTF. Combining the CDR3 with reference TRBV7-2 and TRBJ1-2 gives the whole variable domain GAGVSQSPSNKVTEKGKDVELRCDPISGHTALYWYRQSLGQGLEFLIYFQGNSAPDKSGLPSDRFSAERTGGSVSTLTIQRTQQEDSAVYLCASSFGALQGYTFGSGTRLTVV.

Only a few counts were recorded for this clonotype. V usage is TRBV5-1 and J usage is TRBJ2-2; 8 bases agree with TRBD1. Germline CDR1 reads SGHRS; CDR2 reads YFSETQ. The V and J ends lost 4 bases and 1 base, in that order; junction bases with no gene match: 6. This CDR3 region has 16 residues. The CDR3 sequence is CASSQTGTGNTGELFF. The CDR3 nucleotides are TGCGCCAGCAGCCAGACCGGGACAGGGAACACCGGGGAGCTGTTTTTT. The full variable domain, its missing parts supplied by reference TRBV5-1 and TRBJ2-2, is KAGVTQTPRYLIKTRGQQVTLSCSPISGHRSVSWYQQTPGQGLQFLFEYFSETQRNKGNFPGRFSGRQFSNSRSEMNVSTLELGDSALYLCASSQTGTGNTGELFFGEGSRLTVL.

This clonotype came up a few times. The rearrangement joins TRBV29-1 to TRBJ2-3, with D hard to call. This CDR3 comprises 14 residues. Germline V gives CDR1 SQVTM, CDR2 ANQGSEA. The germline V and J ends were trimmed by 1 base and 0 bases, with 8 bases remaining between them. The CDR3 protein is CSVEGAWSTDTQYF. The CDR3 coding sequence is TGCAGCGTTGAAGGGGCTTGGAGCACAGATACGCAGTATTTT.

J is TRBJ2-4 and V is TRBV5-4; 10 positions match TRBD1. Trimming removed 3 bases from V and 0 bases from J; junction bases left unmatched: 12. The CDR3 runs 19 residues. From germline, CDR1 is SGHNT and CDR2 YYREEE (reference sequence). CDR3 bases: TGTGCCAGCAGCTCGTCCCGGGACAGGGGAGAATTAGCCAAAAACATTCAGTACTTC. It yields the protein CASSSSRDRGELAKNIQYF. Full variable domain (remainder filled in from reference TRBV5-4 and TRBJ2-4): ETGVTQSPTHLIKTRGQQVTLRCSSQSGHNTVSWYQQALGQGPQFIFQYYREEENGRGNFPPRFSGLQFPNYSSELNVNALELDDSALYLCASSSSRDRGELAKNIQYFGAGTRLSVL.

The genes are TRBV4-3 and TRBJ2-5; D gene ambiguous. This CDR3 has 16 amino acids. Germline CDR1 and CDR2: LGHNA and YSLEER. V dropped 0 bases and J dropped 3 bases, with 14 bases sitting between them. This CDR3 reads CASSQEGNRREETQYF. In DNA, the CDR3 is TGCGCCAGCAGCCAAGAGGGTAATCGTCGCGAAGAGACCCAGTACTTC.

The V gene is TRBV7-3, the J gene TRBJ2-3; TRBD2 matches at 7 bases. Looked up from germline, CDR1 is SGHTA and CDR2 is FQGTGA. There are 12 residues in the CDR3. V lost 7 bases and J lost 6; bases outside the gene matches: 4. This chain's CDR3 is CASTREADTQYF. In DNA form, the CDR3 reads TGTGCCAGCACTCGGGAGGCCGATACGCAGTATTTT.

The chain uses TRBV5-1 and TRBJ2-1, with TRBD2 identical over 9 bases. Germline values: CDR1 SGHRS, CDR2 YFSETQ. The V and J ends lost 5 bases and 2 bases, in that order; junction bases with no gene match: 8. The CDR3 consists of 16 residues. DNA for the CDR3: TGCGCCAGCAGGGAAATAGCGGGAGTGGCCTACAATGAGCAGTTCTTC. Protein sequence: CASREIAGVAYNEQFF.

The chain carries TRBV6-5 and TRBJ2-3; no clear D gene. Germline values: CDR1 MNHEY, CDR2 SVGAGI. The CDR3 has 14 residues. The germline V and J ends were trimmed by 5 bases and 6 bases, with 15 bases remaining between them. In DNA form, the CDR3 reads TGTGCCAGCAGTGACACAGAAAAACCCGATACGCAGTATTTT. Residues: CASSDTEKPDTQYF.

This clonotype was detected only once. The chain combines TRBV20-1 with TRBJ2-5; TRBD1 agrees at 7 bases. Germline V gene sequence: CDR1 DFQATT, CDR2 SNEGSKA (reference sequence). This CDR3 is built from 12 residues. After removal of 2 bases from V and 5 bases from J, the junction contained 2 bases not matched to a gene. CDR3 bases: TGCAGTGCTAGAAGGGGGCCCGAGACCCAGTACTTC. It is translated as CSARRGPETQYF.

The rearrangement links TRBV12-5 to TRBJ2-3; 8 positions match TRBD2. The CDR3 totals 15 residues. Germline CDR1 is LGHNT and CDR2 is FRNRAP. The junction had 10 bases not matched to a gene; V was cut back by 7 bases and J by 4 bases. CDR3 DNA sequence: TGTGCTAGTGCCCGAGCGGGAGTTGGCCCAGATACGCAGTATTTT. This codes for CASARAGVGPDTQYF.

The rearrangement links TRBV5-5 to TRBJ2-1; D is unclear. Germline CDR1 reads SGHKS; CDR2 reads YYEKEE (reference sequence). This CDR3 spans 11 amino acids. The germline V and J ends were trimmed by 4 bases and 8 bases, with 7 bases remaining between them. The CDR3 loop reads CASSQLYEQFF. The CDR3 DNA is TGTGCCAGCAGCCAGTTGTATGAGCAGTTCTTC.

About this clonotype: Relative to the germline gene, one junction end is altered; a read error may explain this. The chain employs TRBV20-1 and TRBJ2-1; 9 nucleotides align to TRBD2. CDR3 size: 15 residues. Germline V gene sequence: CDR1 DFQATT, CDR2 SNEGSKA (reference sequence). The CDR3 protein is CSAGEAQRGDNEQFF. The CDR3, as DNA: TGCAGTGCTGGAGAAGCTCAGCGGGGGGACAATGAGCAGTTCTTC.

Only a few counts were recorded for this clonotype. The J gene is TRBJ2-3, the V gene TRBV13, with TRBD2 identical over 7 bases. The CDR3 runs 12 residues. Germline-derived CDR1 and CDR2 are PRHDT and FYEKMQ (reference sequence). V gave up 5 bases and J gave up 11 bases; unmatched junction bases: 7. This chain's CDR3 is CASSPPAGWQYF. DNA of the CDR3: TGTGCCAGCAGCCCACCAGCGGGGTGGCAGTATTTT.

This clonotype came up once. Written as DNA, the CDR3 is TGTGCCAGCAGTTCCGGATACAATGAGCAGTACTTC. It encodes CASSSGYNEQYF. The chain couples TRBV12-3 or TRBV12-4 to TRBJ2-1; D unclear. The J call may be mistaken, given a closer DNA end match to TRBJ2-7. The CDR3 totals 12 residues.

The V call is TRBV29-1, the J call TRBJ2-5, with 7 bases fitting TRBD2. TRBJ2-7 matches the DNA end more closely, so the J call is doubtful. Germline CDR1 and CDR2: SQVTM and ANQGSEA. CDR3 size: 12 residues. CDR3 nucleotides: TGCAGCGTTATGTCGGGAGGATCCGAGCAGTACTTC. Its translation: CSVMSGGSEQYF.

This clonotype has a count of ten or more. This sequence joins TRBV9 and TRBJ2-1; 8 bases align to TRBD2. The CDR3 covers 15 residues. CDR1 is SGDLS, CDR2 YYNGEE, per germline. The trim removed 4 bases at V and 0 bases at J, leaving 3 bases unmatched. In DNA, the CDR3 is TGTGCCAGCAGCCCCGGGACTAGCTCCTACAATGAGCAGTTCTTC. Its protein product is CASSPGTSSYNEQFF. Looking up the rest from reference TRBV9 and TRBJ2-1 gives the full variable domain: DSGVTQTPKHLITATGQRVTLRCSPRSGDLSVYWYQQSLDQGLQFLIQYYNGEERAKGNILERFSAQQFPDLHSELNLSSLELGDSALYFCASSPGTSSYNEQFFGPGTRLTVL.

The chain couples TRBV29-1 to TRBJ1-4; 8 nucleotides align to TRBD1. Trimming removed 7 bases from V and 8 bases from J; junction bases left unmatched: 9. From germline, CDR1 is SQVTM and CDR2 ANQGSEA. The CDR3 covers 13 residues. As DNA, the CDR3 is TGCAGCGGGGCACAGGGGGTCGGCGAAAAACTGTTTTTT. Its protein is CSGAQGVGEKLFF.

Only one count was recorded for this clonotype. The V call is TRBV15, the J call TRBJ2-1; the match to TRBD2 covers 8 bases. Germline V gives CDR1 LNHNV, CDR2 YYDKDF (reference sequence). The junction had 9 bases not matched to a gene; V was cut back by 4 bases and J by 4 bases. The length of the CDR3 is 16 residues. The chain's CDR3 is CATSMTSAGEYNEQFF. Written as DNA, the CDR3 is TGTGCCACCAGCATGACGTCAGCGGGGGAGTACAATGAGCAGTTCTTC.

This clonotype has only a few counts. This chain uses TRBV6-5 with TRBJ1-2, with TRBD1 matching 7 bases. Germline values: CDR1 MNHEY, CDR2 SVGAGI. The CDR3 is 12 amino acids. J was trimmed by 8 bases and V by 8 bases; bases with no gene match: 8. As DNA, the CDR3 is TGTGCCAGCTCCGGGACAGCCGACGGCTACACCTTC. This translates into CASSGTADGYTF.

V gene TRBV11-2 combines with J gene TRBJ2-7; D gene uncertain. The CDR3 consists of 14 residues. Trimming removed 0 bases from V and 3 bases from J, with 9 bases in between. The germline V gene has CDR1 SGHAT and CDR2 FQNNGV. CDR3 coding DNA: TGTGCCAGCAGCTTAGATAATGGCCTCTACGAGCAGTACTTC. Residues: CASSLDNGLYEQYF.

This clonotype was found once. The chain couples TRBV10-3 to TRBJ1-2, with D possibly TRBD1 on 5 matching bases. V lost 8 bases, J lost 3 bases, and 19 bases lay in between. CDR3 size: 15 residues. Looked up from germline, CDR1 is ENHRY and CDR2 is SYGVKD. The CDR3 DNA sequence: TGTGCCATCTTACGCATCAAGGGGCAGGACTATGGCTACACCTTC. This codes for CAILRIKGQDYGYTF.

The chain links TRBV12-3 or TRBV12-4 to TRBJ2-7; 9 bases align to TRBD1. Losses at the gene ends were 4 bases for V and 5 bases for J; bases not matched to a gene: 6. The CDR3 covers 14 residues. CDR3: CASSSTGGIHEQYF. The CDR3, as DNA: TGTGCCAGCAGTTCGACAGGGGGTATCCACGAGCAGTACTTC.

V usage is TRBV2 and J usage is TRBJ2-3; D may be TRBD2 (5 bases). The CDR3 runs 13 residues. Trimming took 4 bases from V and 5 from J, leaving 10 bases between them. CDR1 is SNHLY and CDR2 is FYNNEI in the germline V gene. The CDR3: CASSAVRGDTQYF. The DNA for the CDR3 is TGTGCCAGCAGTGCCGTCCGGGGAGATACGCAGTATTTT.

The genes are TRBV11-2 and TRBJ2-5, with 8 bases lining up with TRBD2. Trimming at V came to 5 bases and at J to 5 bases, leaving 4 bases not matched to a gene. The CDR3 contains 13 residues. Germline lookup yields CDR1 SGHAT and CDR2 FQNNGV. CDR3 sequence: CASSNPGGETQYF. The CDR3 DNA reads TGTGCCAGCAGCAATCCGGGGGGGGAGACCCAGTACTTC.

The V gene is TRBV5-1, the J gene TRBJ1-2; perhaps TRBD1 as D (6 bases). With 4 bases removed from V and 2 bases from J, the gap between germline ends came to 24 bases. The CDR3 length is 18 residues. Germline assignment: CDR1 SGHRS and CDR2 YFSETQ. CDR3 protein: CASSRISRQQGSNYGYTF. In DNA, the CDR3 is TGCGCCAGCAGCCGCATCTCTCGACAACAGGGCAGCAACTATGGCTACACCTTC. Using reference TRBV5-1 and TRBJ1-2 for the parts outside the CDR3, the full variable domain is KAGVTQTPRYLIKTRGQQVTLSCSPISGHRSVSWYQQTPGQGLQFLFEYFSETQRNKGNFPGRFSGRQFSNSRSEMNVSTLELGDSALYLCASSRISRQQGSNYGYTFGSGTRLTVV.

V gene TRBV3-1 combines with J gene TRBJ1-6, with D uncertain. Germline-derived CDR1 and CDR2 are LGHDT and YNNKEL (reference sequence). The V gene lost 2 bases and the J gene lost 6 bases, with 11 bases spanning the gap. The CDR3 is made up of 15 amino acids. The CDR3 DNA sequence: TGTGCCAGCAGCCAAAAAGTTTCCCTTAATTCACCCCTCCACTTT. Translation: CASSQKVSLNSPLHF.

This rearrangement joins TRBV6-6 to TRBJ1-2; 11 nucleotides agree with TRBD1. The germline V gene has CDR1 MNHNY and CDR2 SVGAGI (reference sequence). The CDR3 sequence is 16 residues long. V lost 6 bases to trimming and J lost 3 bases; unmatched junction nucleotides: 9. CDR3 nucleotides: TGTGCCAGCAGGGACCGGGACAGGGGGTATGACTATGGCTACACCTTC. It translates to CASRDRDRGYDYGYTF.